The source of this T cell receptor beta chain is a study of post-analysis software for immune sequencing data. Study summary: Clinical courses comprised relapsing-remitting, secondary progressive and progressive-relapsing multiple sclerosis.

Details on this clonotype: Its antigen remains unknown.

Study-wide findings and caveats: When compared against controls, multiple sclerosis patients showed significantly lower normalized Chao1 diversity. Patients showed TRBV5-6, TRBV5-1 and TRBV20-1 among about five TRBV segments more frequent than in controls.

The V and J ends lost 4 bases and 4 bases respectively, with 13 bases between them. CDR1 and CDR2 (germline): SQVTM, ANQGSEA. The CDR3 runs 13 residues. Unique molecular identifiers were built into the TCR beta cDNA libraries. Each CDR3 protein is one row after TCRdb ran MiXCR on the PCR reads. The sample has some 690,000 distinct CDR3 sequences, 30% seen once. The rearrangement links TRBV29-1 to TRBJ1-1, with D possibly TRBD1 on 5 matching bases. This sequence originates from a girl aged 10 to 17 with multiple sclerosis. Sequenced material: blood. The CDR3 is CSVGGPGSTEAFF. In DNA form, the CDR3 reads TGCAGCGTTGGGGGCCCTGGGAGCACTGAAGCTTTCTTT.